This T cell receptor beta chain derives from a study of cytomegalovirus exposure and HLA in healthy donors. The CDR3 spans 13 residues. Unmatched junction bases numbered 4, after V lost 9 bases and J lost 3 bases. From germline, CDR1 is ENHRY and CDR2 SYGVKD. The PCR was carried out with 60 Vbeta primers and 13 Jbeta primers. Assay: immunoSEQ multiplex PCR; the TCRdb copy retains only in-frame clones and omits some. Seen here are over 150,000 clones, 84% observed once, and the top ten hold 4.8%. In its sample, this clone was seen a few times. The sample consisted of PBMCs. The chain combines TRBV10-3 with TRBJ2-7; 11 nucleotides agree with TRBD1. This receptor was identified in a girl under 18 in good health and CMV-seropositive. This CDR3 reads CAIRDRGSYEQYF. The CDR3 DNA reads TGTGCCATTAGGGACAGGGGGAGCTACGAGCAGTACTTC.